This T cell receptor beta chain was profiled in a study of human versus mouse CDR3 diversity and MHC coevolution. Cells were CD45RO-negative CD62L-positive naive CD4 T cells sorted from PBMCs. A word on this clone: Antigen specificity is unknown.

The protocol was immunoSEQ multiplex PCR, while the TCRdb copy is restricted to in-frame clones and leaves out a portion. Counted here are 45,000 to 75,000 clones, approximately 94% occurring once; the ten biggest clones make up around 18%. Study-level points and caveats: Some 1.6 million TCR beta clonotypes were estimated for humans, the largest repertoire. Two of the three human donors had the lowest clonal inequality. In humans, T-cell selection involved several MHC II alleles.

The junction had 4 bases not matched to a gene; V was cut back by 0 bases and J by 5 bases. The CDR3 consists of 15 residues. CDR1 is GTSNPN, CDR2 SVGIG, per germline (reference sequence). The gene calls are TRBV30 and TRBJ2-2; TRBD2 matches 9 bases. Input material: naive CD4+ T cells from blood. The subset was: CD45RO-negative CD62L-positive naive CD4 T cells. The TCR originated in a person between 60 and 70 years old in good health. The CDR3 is CAWSVLAGGTGELFF. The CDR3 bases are TGTGCCTGGAGTGTACTAGCGGGTGGGACCGGGGAGCTGTTTTTT.